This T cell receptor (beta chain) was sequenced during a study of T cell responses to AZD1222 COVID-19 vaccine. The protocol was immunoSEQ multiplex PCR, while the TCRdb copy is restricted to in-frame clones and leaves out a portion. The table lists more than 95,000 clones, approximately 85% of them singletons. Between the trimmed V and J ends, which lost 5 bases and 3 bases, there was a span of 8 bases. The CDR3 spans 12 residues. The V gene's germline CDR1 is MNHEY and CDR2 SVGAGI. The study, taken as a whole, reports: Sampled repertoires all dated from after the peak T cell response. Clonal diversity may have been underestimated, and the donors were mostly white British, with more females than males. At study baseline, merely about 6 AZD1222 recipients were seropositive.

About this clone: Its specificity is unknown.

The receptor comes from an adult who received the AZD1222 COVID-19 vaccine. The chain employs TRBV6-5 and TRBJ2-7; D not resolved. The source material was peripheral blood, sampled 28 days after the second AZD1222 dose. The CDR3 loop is CASSPGFYEQYF. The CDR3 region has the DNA TGTGCCAGCAGTCCCGGATTCTACGAGCAGTACTTC.